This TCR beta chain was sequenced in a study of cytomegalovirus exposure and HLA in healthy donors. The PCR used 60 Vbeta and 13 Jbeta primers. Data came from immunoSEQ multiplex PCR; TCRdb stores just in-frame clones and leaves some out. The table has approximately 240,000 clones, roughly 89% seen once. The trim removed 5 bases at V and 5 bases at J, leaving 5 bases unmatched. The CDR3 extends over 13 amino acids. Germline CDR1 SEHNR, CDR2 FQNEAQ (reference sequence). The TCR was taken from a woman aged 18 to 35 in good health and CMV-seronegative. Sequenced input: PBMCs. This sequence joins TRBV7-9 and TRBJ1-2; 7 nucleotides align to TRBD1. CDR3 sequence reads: CASSPEGAYGYTF. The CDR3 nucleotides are TGTGCCAGCAGCCCAGAGGGGGCTTATGGCTACACCTTC.